These T cell receptor beta chains were read from a single sample in a study of cytomegalovirus exposure and HLA in healthy donors. TCRdb's copy holds only in-frame clones and misses some; the assay was immunoSEQ multiplex PCR. The table includes about 160,000 clones, over 80% detected once. Input material: PBMCs. The source is a male donor in good health and CMV-seropositive. Both conserved end residues are part of each CDR3. A D gene is named only where the DNA matches it firmly. Expanded clones are given a class, and other clones once, few, many or no size at all.

v_call	clone_size	j_call	d_call	cdr3_nt	cdr3_aa
TRBV27	.	TRBJ2-3	TRBD2	TGTGCCAGCAGTCTAGGACTAGCGGGAGGGGGAGCCACAGATACGCAGTATTTT	CASSLGLAGGGATDTQYF
TRBV7-3	.	TRBJ2-1	.	TGTGCCAGCAGCTCCTTGGGCGATGAGCAGTTCTTC	CASSSLGDEQFF
TRBV19	.	TRBJ2-3	TRBD1	TGTGCCAGTACCCCGACAGGGGGATGGCGAGATACGCAGTATTTT	CASTPTGGWRDTQYF
TRBV30	few	TRBJ2-1	TRBD2	TGTGCCTGGAGCGAACCGGGACTAGCGTCCAATGAGCAGTTCTTC	CAWSEPGLASNEQFF
TRBV25-1	.	TRBJ2-2	.	TGTGCCAGCAGTGGTATAGCGGTACTACCTAGGGGGGAGCTGTTTTTT	CASSGIAVLPRGELFF
TRBV9	.	TRBJ1-1	.	TGTGCCAGCAGCGTCTTACCGACATCTGATTCTGAAGCTTTCTTT	CASSVLPTSDSEAFF
TRBV7-3	.	TRBJ2-1	TRBD2	TGTGCCAGCAGCCTTAGCGGGTCAGGGACGGAGCAGTTCTTC	CASSLSGSGTEQFF
TRBV27	.	TRBJ2-3	.	TGTGCCAGCAGTTCGGGGTGGGGTAACACAGATACGCAGTATTTT	CASSSGWGNTDTQYF
TRBV7-9	.	TRBJ2-6	.	TGTGCCAGCAGCCCTGCCATGCCGAGCGCTAGCTCTGGGGCCAACGTCCTGACTTTC	CASSPAMPSASSGANVLTF
TRBV30	.	TRBJ2-7	TRBD2	TGTGCCTGGAGTGTACAGAGACTAGCGCGAGGGGAGCAGTACTTC	CAWSVQRLARGEQYF
TRBV18	.	TRBJ2-6	.	TGTGCCAGCTCACCACTAGCAGGCGGGGAGGCCGGGGCCAACGTCCTGACTTTC	CASSPLAGGEAGANVLTF
TRBV7-9	.	TRBJ1-1	.	TGTGCCAGCAGTGGAGGGGTTGACGCTTTCTTT	CASSGGVDAFF
TRBV7-3	.	TRBJ2-7	.	TGTGCCAGCGGACTGGATCAAGAGCAGTACTTC	CASGLDQEQYF
TRBV5-1	once	TRBJ2-3	.	TGCGCCAGCAGCTGGAGCGGCACAGATACGCAGTATTTT	CASSWSGTDTQYF
TRBV6-1	.	TRBJ2-7	TRBD1	TGTGCCAGCAGTGCATGGGACAGTTCCTACGAGCAGTACTTC	CASSAWDSSYEQYF
TRBV6-1	.	TRBJ1-6	.	TGTGCCAGCAGTGAAGGTACAGCCTATAATTCACCCCTCCACTTT	CASSEGTAYNSPLHF
TRBV30	.	TRBJ1-5	.	TGTGCCTGGAGTGTAGAGAGCAATCAGCCCCAGCATTTT	CAWSVESNQPQHF
TRBV28	.	TRBJ1-2	TRBD1	TGTGCCAGCAGCCTCCGGGACAGAAACAACTATGGCTACACCTTC	CASSLRDRNNYGYTF
TRBV12-5	.	TRBJ2-1	TRBD2	TGTGCTAGTGGTTTGCCCCGACTAGCGGGAGGGGGGAATGAGCAGTTCTTC	CASGLPRLAGGGNEQFF
TRBV5-1	.	TRBJ2-2	TRBD2	TGCGCCAGCAGCCGTATAGGAGCGGGAGCACTCGCCGGGGAGCTGTTTTTT	CASSRIGAGALAGELFF
TRBV18	.	TRBJ1-3	TRBD1	TGTGCCAGCTCACGAGCGACAGGGGGCACTGGAAACACCATATATTTT	CASSRATGGTGNTIYF
TRBV7-2	.	TRBJ2-2	.	TGTGCCAGCAGCTTACCTAGGCCCGGGGAGCTGTTTTTT	CASSLPRPGELFF
TRBV29-1	.	TRBJ2-1	.	TGCAGCGTCGGAGGGGTCAGTGAGCAGTTCTTC	CSVGGVSEQFF
TRBV7-2	.	TRBJ2-4	TRBD2	TGTGCCAGCAGGCCACTAGCGGGGAGCCAAAACATTCAGTACTTC	CASRPLAGSQNIQYF
TRBV6-1	.	TRBJ2-2	TRBD2	TGTGCCAGCAGTGAAGAGGGGACTAGCGGGATTCCCGGGGAGCTGTTTTTT	CASSEEGTSGIPGELFF
TRBV4-1	.	TRBJ2-7	.	TGCGCCAGCAGCCAGGAGGGACTTCAATTCTACGAGCAGTACTTC	CASSQEGLQFYEQYF
TRBV6-5	once	TRBJ1-6	TRBD1	TGTGCCAGCAGTTTGACAGGGGTATTTTATTCACCCCTCCACTTT	CASSLTGVFYSPLHF
TRBV9	.	TRBJ2-7	TRBD2	TGTGCCAGCAGCGTAGTCCCAGCGGGAGGCGAGCAGTACTTC	CASSVVPAGGEQYF
TRBV13	.	TRBJ2-7	TRBD2	TGTGCCAGCAGCTTAACTAGCGGGACTTACGAGCAGTACTTC	CASSLTSGTYEQYF
TRBV5-1	.	TRBJ2-1	TRBD2	TGCGCCAGCAGCGCCCAAACACCGGGACTAGCGCACAATGAGCAGTTCTTC	CASSAQTPGLAHNEQFF
TRBV6-1	once	TRBJ2-2	TRBD1	TGTGTCTGTCGACAGGGGAACACCGGGGAGCTGTTTTTT	CVCRQGNTGELFF
TRBV9	.	TRBJ2-1	.	TGTGCCAGCAGCGTAGGGGCGGGTTCCTACAATGAGCAGTTCTTC	CASSVGAGSYNEQFF
TRBV10-3	.	TRBJ2-1	TRBD2	TGTGCCATCAGTGACGCCTCGACTAGCGGGTATTACAATGAGCAGTTCTTC	CAISDASTSGYYNEQFF
TRBV18	.	TRBJ2-7	.	TGTGCCAGCTCACCCGGTGTGTACGAGCAGTACTTC	CASSPGVYEQYF
TRBV14	.	TRBJ2-7	TRBD1	TGTGCCAGCAGCCACACCGGGCCCCTGGGACAGGGAAAGTACGAGCAGTACTTC	CASSHTGPLGQGKYEQYF
TRBV28	.	TRBJ1-2	TRBD1	TGTGCCAGCAGTCTCCTCGGGACAGGGAACTATGGCTACACCTTC	CASSLLGTGNYGYTF
TRBV7-9	.	TRBJ2-7	TRBD2	TGTGCCAGCAGCTTAGCGCGGACTAGCGAATCCTACGAGCAGTACTTC	CASSLARTSESYEQYF
TRBV30	.	TRBJ1-5	TRBD1	TGTGCCTGGTCCATTTTGGGGACAGTAAATCAGCCCCAGCATTTT	CAWSILGTVNQPQHF
TRBV5-1	.	TRBJ2-1	TRBD2	TGCGCCAGCAGCTTGGCGCTAGCGGGACCCAATGAGCAGTTCTTC	CASSLALAGPNEQFF
TRBV21-1	.	TRBJ1-1	.	TGTGCCAGCAGCAACGTGGGGGGCACTGAAGCTTTCTTT	CASSNVGGTEAFF
TRBV6-1	.	TRBJ2-7	TRBD1	TGTGCCAGCAGCGCCAGGGACAGGGGCGACGAGCAGTACTTC	CASSARDRGDEQYF
TRBV30	few	TRBJ1-5	.	TGTGCCTGGAGTGTATATAGCAATCAGCCCCAGCATTTT	CAWSVYSNQPQHF
TRBV2	once	TRBJ2-3	TRBD1	TGTGCCAGCAGCGACAGGGGTCATACTAGCACAGATACGCAGTATTTT	CASSDRGHTSTDTQYF
TRBV21-1	.	TRBJ1-1	.	TGTGCCAGCAGCAAAGAGAGTCTCAACACTGAAGCTTTCTTT	CASSKESLNTEAFF
TRBV7-9	few	TRBJ1-1	.	TGTTCCAGCAGCCTCGTCGTCGCTGAAGCTTTCTTT	CSSSLVVAEAFF
TRBV2	.	TRBJ1-6	.	TGTGCCAGCAGTCCTCTACAGAATAATTCACCCCTCCACTTT	CASSPLQNNSPLHF
TRBV5-6	.	TRBJ2-7	TRBD2	TGTGCCAGCAGCTTGGGGCTAGCGGATTACGAGCAGTACTTC	CASSLGLADYEQYF